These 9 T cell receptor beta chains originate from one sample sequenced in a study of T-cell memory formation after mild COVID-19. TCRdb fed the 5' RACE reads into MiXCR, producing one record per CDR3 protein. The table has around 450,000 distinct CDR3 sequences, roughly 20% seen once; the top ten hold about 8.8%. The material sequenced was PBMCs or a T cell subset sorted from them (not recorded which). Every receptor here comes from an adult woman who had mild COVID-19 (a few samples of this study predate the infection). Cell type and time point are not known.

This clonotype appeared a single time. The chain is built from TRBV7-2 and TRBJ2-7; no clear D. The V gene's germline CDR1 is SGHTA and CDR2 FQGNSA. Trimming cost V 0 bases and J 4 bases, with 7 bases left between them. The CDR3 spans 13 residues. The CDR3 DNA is TGTGCCAGCAGCTTAGCAACAGAATACGAGCAGTACTTC. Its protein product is CASSLATEYEQYF.

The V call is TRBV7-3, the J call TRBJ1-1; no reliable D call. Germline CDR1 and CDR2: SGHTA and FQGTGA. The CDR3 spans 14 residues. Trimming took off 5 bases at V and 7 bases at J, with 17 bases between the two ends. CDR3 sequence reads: CASSPLPSSNEAFF. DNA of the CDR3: TGTGCCAGCAGCCCACTACCATCAAGTAATGAAGCTTTCTTT.

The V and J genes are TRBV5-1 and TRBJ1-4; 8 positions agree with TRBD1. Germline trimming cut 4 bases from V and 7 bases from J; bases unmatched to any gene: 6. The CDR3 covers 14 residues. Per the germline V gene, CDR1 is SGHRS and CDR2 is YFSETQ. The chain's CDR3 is CASSVQGEGEKLFF. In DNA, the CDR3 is TGCGCCAGCAGCGTACAGGGGGAGGGTGAAAAACTGTTTTTT. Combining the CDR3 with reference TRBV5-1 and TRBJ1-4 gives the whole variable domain KAGVTQTPRYLIKTRGQQVTLSCSPISGHRSVSWYQQTPGQGLQFLFEYFSETQRNKGNFPGRFSGRQFSNSRSEMNVSTLELGDSALYLCASSVQGEGEKLFFGSGTQLSVL.

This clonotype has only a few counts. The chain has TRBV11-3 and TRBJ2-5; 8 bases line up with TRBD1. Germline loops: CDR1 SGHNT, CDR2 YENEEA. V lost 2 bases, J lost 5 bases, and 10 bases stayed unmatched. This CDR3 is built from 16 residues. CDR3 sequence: CASSLMTRGLAETQYF. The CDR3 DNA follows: TGTGCCAGCAGCTTAATGACCAGGGGGCTCGCGGAGACCCAGTACTTC.

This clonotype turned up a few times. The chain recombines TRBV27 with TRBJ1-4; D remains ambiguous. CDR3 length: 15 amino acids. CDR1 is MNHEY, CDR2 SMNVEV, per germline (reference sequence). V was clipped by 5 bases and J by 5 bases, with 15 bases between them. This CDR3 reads CASSALGEWNEKLFF. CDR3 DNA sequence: TGTGCCAGCAGTGCCCTCGGGGAGTGGAATGAAAAACTGTTTTTT.

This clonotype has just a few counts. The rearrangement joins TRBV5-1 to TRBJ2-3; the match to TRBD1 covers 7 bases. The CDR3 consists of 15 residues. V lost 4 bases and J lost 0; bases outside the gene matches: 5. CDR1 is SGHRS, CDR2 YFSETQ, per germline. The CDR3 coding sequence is TGCGCCAGCAGCCCCGGGGACAGTAGCACAGATACGCAGTATTTT. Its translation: CASSPGDSSTDTQYF.

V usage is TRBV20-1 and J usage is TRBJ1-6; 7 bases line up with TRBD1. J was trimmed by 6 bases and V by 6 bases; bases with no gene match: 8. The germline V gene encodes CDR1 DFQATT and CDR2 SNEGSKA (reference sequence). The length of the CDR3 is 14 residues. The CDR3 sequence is CSALSRDSNSPLHF. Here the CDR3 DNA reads TGCAGTGCCCTTTCACGGGACAGTAATTCACCCCTCCACTTT.

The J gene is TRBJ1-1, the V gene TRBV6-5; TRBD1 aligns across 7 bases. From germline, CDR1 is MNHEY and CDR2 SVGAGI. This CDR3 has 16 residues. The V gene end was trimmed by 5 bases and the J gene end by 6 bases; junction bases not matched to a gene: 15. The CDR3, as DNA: TGTGCCAGCAGTACCATAGGGGGCGCCCCCCGAGCTGAAGCTTTCTTT. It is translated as CASSTIGGAPRAEAFF.

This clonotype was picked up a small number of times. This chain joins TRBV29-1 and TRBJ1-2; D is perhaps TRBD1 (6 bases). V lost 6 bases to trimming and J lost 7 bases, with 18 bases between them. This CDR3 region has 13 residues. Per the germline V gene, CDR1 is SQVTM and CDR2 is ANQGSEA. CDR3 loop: CSVGYRADSGYTF. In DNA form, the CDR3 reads TGCAGCGTGGGCTACAGGGCGGACAGTGGCTACACCTTC.